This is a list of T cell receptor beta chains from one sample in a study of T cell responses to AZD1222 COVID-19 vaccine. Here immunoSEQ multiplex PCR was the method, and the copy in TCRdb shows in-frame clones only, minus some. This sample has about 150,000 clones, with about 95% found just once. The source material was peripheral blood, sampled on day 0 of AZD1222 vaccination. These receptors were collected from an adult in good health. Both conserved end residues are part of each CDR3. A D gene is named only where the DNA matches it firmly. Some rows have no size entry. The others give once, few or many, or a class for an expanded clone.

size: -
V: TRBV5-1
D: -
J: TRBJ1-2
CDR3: CASSSLRQGGGYTF
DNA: TGCGCCAGCAGCTCCCTGCGGCAGGGAGGAGGCTACACCTTC

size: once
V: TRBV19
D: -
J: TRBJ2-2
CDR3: CASSSVTTNTGELFF
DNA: TGTGCCAGCAGTTCTGTAACAACGAACACCGGGGAGCTGTTTTTT

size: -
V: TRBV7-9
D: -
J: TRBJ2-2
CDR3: CASSSPSGELFF
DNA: TGTGCCAGCAGCTCCCCGTCCGGGGAGCTGTTTTTT

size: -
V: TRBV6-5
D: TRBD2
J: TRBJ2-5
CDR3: CASSLMSGGAQYF
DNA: TGTGCCAGCAGCCTTATGAGCGGGGGGGCCCAGTACTTC

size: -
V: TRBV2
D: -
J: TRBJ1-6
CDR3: CASSESGFVTYNSPLHF
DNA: TGTGCCAGCAGTGAGTCTGGATTCGTAACCTATAATTCACCCCTCCACTTT

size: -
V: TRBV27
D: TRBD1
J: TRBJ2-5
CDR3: CASRTTGGETQYF
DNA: TGTGCCAGCAGAACAACAGGGGGCGAGACCCAGTACTTC

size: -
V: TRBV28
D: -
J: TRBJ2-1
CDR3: CATTQVEGPELF
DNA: TGTGCCACTACACAGGTGGAAGGGCCAGAACTCTTC

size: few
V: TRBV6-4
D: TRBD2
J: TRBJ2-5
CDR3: CASSEDGGGLETQYF
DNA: TGTGCCAGCAGTGAGGATGGCGGGGGGTTAGAGACCCAGTACTTC

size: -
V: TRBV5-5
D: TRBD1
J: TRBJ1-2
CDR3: CASSSPGQSHYGYTF
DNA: TGTGCCAGCAGCTCACCGGGACAGAGCCACTATGGCTACACCTTC

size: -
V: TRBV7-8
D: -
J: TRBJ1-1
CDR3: CASSLLDTEAFF
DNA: TGTGCCAGCAGCTTATTGGACACTGAAGCTTTCTTT

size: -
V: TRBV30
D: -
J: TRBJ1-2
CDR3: CAWMEEGYTNYGYTF
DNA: TGTGCCTGGATGGAGGAGGGGTATACTAACTATGGCTACACCTTC

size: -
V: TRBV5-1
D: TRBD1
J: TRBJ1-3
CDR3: CASSSGQGRDTIYF
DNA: TGCGCCAGCAGCTCGGGACAGGGGAGGGACACCATATATTTT

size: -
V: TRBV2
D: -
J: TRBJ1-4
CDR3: CASATGPQGKLFF
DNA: TGTGCCAGCGCAACAGGGCCCCAAGGGAAACTGTTTTTT

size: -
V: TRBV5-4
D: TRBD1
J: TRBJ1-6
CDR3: CASSSGQSLSPLHF
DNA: TGTGCCAGCAGCTCGGGACAGAGTTTATCACCCCTCCACTTT

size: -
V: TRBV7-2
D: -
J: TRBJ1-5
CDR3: CASSEGKLSNQPQHF
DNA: TGTGCCAGCAGTGAAGGGAAATTGAGCAATCAGCCCCAGCATTTT

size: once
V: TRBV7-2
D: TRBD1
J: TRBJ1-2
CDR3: CASSLAGGDGYTF
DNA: TGTGCCAGCAGCTTAGCAGGGGGCGACGGCTACACCTTC

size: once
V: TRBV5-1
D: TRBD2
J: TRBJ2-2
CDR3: CASSLYPSGASPQSTGELFF
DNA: TGCGCCAGCAGCTTATACCCTAGCGGGGCCTCCCCGCAGAGCACCGGGGAGCTGTTTTTT

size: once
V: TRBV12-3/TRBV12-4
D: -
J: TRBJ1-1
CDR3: CASTENLNTEAFF
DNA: TGTGCCAGCACCGAGAATCTTAACACTGAAGCTTTCTTT

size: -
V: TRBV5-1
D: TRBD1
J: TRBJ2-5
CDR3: CASKESRGQETQYF
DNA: TGCGCCAGCAAGGAAAGCAGGGGGCAAGAGACCCAGTACTTC

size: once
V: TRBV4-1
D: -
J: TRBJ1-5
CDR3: CASSQEGTLNQPQHF
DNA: TGCGCCAGCAGCCAAGAGGGGACACTAAATCAGCCCCAGCATTTT

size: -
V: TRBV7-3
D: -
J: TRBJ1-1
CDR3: CASGQLKNTEAFF
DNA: TGTGCCAGCGGACAGTTGAAGAACACTGAAGCTTTCTTT

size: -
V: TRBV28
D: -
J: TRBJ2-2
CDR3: CASSLAGYNGELFF
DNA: TGTGCCAGCAGTTTAGCGGGGTATAACGGGGAGCTGTTTTTT

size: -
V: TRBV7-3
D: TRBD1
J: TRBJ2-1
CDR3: CASNDRAGDNEQFF
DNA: TGTGCCAGCAACGACAGGGCTGGCGACAATGAGCAGTTCTTC

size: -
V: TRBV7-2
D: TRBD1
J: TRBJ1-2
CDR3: CASSPYRTGGYGYTF
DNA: TGTGCCAGCAGCCCATATCGGACAGGGGGCTATGGCTACACCTTC

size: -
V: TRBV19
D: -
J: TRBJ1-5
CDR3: CASNSLSNQPQHF
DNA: TGTGCCAGTAACAGTCTGAGCAATCAGCCCCAGCATTTT

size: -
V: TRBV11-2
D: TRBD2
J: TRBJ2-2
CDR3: CASSFPAGAVNTGELFF
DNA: TGTGCCAGCAGCTTTCCAGCGGGGGCCGTTAACACCGGGGAGCTGTTTTTT

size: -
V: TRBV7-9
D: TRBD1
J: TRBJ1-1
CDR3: CASSLPAGTGNTEAFF
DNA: TGTGCCAGCAGCTTACCCGCAGGGACAGGGAACACTGAAGCTTTCTTT

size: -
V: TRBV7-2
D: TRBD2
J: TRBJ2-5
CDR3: CASSALAGGRKTQYF
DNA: TGTGCCAGCAGCGCCCTAGCGGGGGGCCGAAAGACCCAGTACTTC

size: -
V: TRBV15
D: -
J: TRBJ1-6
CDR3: CATSRSQTGLNNSPLHF
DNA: TGTGCCACCAGCAGATCGCAAACAGGGTTGAATAATTCACCCCTCCACTTT

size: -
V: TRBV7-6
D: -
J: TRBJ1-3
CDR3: CASTLSGTVGNTIYF
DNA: TGTGCCAGCACCCTATCCGGGACGGTTGGAAACACCATATATTTT

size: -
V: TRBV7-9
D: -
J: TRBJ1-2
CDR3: CASSPTGYGYTF
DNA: TGTGCCAGCAGCCCGACAGGCTATGGCTACACCTTC

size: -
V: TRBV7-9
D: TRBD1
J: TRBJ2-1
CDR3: CASSYGQGEDEQFF
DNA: TGTGCCAGCAGCTACGGACAGGGCGAGGATGAGCAGTTCTTC

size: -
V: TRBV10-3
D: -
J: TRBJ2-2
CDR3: CATRASSLSGELFF
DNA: TGTGCCACCCGGGCCTCTTCGTTGTCCGGGGAGCTGTTTTTT

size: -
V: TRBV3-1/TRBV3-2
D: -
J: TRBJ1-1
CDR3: CASGGEGTEAFF
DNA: TGTGCCAGCGGAGGGGAGGGAACTGAAGCTTTCTTT

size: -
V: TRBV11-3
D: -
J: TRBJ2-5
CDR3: CASSLEGGEAQETQYF
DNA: TGTGCCAGCAGCTTAGAGGGCGGAGAAGCCCAAGAGACCCAGTACTTC

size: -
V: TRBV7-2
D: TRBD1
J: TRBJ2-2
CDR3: CASSPSLDRVPGELFF
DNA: TGTGCCAGCAGCCCCTCCCTCGACAGGGTTCCCGGGGAGCTGTTTTTT

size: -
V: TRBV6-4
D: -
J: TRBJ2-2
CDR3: CASTRSWDTGELFF
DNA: TGTGCCAGCACCCGTTCGTGGGACACCGGGGAGCTGTTTTTT

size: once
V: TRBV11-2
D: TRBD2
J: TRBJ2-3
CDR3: CASSPWTSELSDTQYF
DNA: TGTGCCAGCAGCCCTTGGACTAGCGAATTGTCAGATACGCAGTATTTT

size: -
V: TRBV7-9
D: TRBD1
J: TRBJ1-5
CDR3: CASSNPRDSMHF
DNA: TGTGCCAGCAGCAACCCTCGGGACAGCATGCATTTT

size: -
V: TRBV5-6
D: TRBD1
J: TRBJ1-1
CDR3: CASSLVPTGANTEAFF
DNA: TGTGCCAGCAGCTTGGTCCCAACAGGGGCGAACACTGAAGCTTTCTTT

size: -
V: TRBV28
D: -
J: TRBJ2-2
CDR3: CASRDASLTGELFF
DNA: TGTGCCAGCCGGGACGCTAGCCTCACCGGGGAGCTGTTTTTT

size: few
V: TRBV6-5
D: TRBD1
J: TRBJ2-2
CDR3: CATLNPGQGSGELFF
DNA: TGTGCCACCCTAAACCCGGGACAGGGGTCCGGGGAGCTGTTTTTT

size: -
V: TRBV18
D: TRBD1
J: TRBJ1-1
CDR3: CASSPKGQGANTEAFF
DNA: TGTGCCAGCTCACCAAAGGGCCAGGGGGCAAACACTGAAGCTTTCTTT

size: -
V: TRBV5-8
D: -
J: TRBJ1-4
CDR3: CASSTRVRNEKLFF
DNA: TGTGCCAGCAGCACAAGGGTACGTAATGAAAAACTGTTTTTT

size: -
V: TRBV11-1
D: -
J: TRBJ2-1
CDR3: CASTLGIVFGNEQFF
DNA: TGTGCCAGCACCCTGGGGATAGTATTCGGGAATGAGCAGTTCTTC

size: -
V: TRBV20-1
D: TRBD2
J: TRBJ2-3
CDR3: CSASPGGTSTDTQYF
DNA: TGCAGTGCTAGTCCGGGAGGGACTAGCACAGATACGCAGTATTTT

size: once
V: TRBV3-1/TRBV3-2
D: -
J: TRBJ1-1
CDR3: CASSQVLRGSAFF
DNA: TGTGCCAGCAGCCAAGTTCTTCGTGGGAGCGCTTTCTTT

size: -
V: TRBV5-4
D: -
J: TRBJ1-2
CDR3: CASSPGTNYGYTF
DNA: TGTGCCAGCAGCCCAGGGACTAACTATGGCTACACCTTC

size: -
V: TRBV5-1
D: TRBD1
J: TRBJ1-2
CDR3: CASRDLDRVSGYTF
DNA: TGCGCCAGCAGGGACTTAGACAGGGTTAGTGGCTACACCTTC

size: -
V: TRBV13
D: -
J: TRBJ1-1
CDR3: CASSFITRDPEAFF
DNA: TGTGCCAGCAGTTTCATAACTAGGGACCCCGAAGCTTTCTTT

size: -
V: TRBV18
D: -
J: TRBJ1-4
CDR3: CASSLPANEKLFF
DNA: TGTGCCAGCTCACTCCCGGCTAATGAAAAACTGTTTTTT

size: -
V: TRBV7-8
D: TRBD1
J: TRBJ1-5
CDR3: CASSPPGTGGNQPQHF
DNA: TGTGCCAGCAGCCCACCCGGGACAGGGGGCAATCAGCCCCAGCATTTT

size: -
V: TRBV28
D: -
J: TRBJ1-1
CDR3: CASSSGHTNTEAFF
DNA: TGTGCCAGCAGTTCCGGACACACGAACACTGAAGCTTTCTTT

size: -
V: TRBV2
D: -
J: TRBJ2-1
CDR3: CASCQWGDSYNEQFF
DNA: TGTGCCAGCTGCCAATGGGGGGACTCCTACAATGAGCAGTTCTTC

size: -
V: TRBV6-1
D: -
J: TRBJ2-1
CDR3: CASSEGDDPYNEQFF
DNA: TGTGCCAGCAGTGAAGGGGATGATCCCTACAATGAGCAGTTCTTC